These T cell receptor beta chains were read from a single sample in a study of blood T cell repertoires in COVID-19. Sequenced by immunoSEQ multiplex PCR; TCRdb stores in-frame clones only, minus some. Of some 87,000 clones in the sample, under 80% were seen once. The sequenced sample was peripheral blood. The receptors were sampled from a woman older than 75 with active or convalescent COVID-19. The CDR3 runs from the conserved cysteine through the conserved F or W. A D gene is named only where the DNA matches it firmly. Rows may omit the clone size; those that give it use once, few, many or a size class.

v_call: TRBV7-9; d_call: -; clone_size: few; j_call: TRBJ1-1; cdr3_aa: CASSLTPGSAFF; cdr3_nt: TGTGCCAGCAGCTTAACGCCGGGGAGCGCTTTCTTT
v_call: TRBV5-1; d_call: -; clone_size: -; j_call: TRBJ2-3; cdr3_aa: CASSADNLGDTQYF; cdr3_nt: TGCGCCAGCAGCGCGGACAACCTAGGGGATACGCAGTATTTT
v_call: TRBV2; d_call: -; clone_size: many; j_call: TRBJ2-7; cdr3_aa: CASRIRDGSVAYF; cdr3_nt: TGTGCCAGCAGGATCCGGGACGGGAGCGTGGCGTACTTC
v_call: TRBV28; d_call: -; clone_size: -; j_call: TRBJ2-3; cdr3_aa: CASTSGGPTDTQYF; cdr3_nt: TGTGCCAGCACTTCAGGGGGGCCCACGGATACGCAGTATTTT
v_call: TRBV18; d_call: -; clone_size: few; j_call: TRBJ1-1; cdr3_aa: CASSPTGVGEAFF; cdr3_nt: TGTGCCAGCTCACCGACGGGTGTCGGTGAAGCTTTCTTT
v_call: TRBV11-3; d_call: TRBD2; clone_size: -; j_call: TRBJ2-1; cdr3_aa: CASSLRPSGHPGNEQFF; cdr3_nt: TGTGCCAGCAGCTTACGCCCTAGCGGTCACCCCGGCAATGAGCAGTTCTTC
v_call: TRBV6-5; d_call: -; clone_size: -; j_call: TRBJ1-3; cdr3_aa: CASRLGHYSGNTIYF; cdr3_nt: TGTGCCAGCAGGCTCGGACACTACTCTGGAAACACCATATATTTT
v_call: TRBV28; d_call: TRBD1; clone_size: few; j_call: TRBJ2-5; cdr3_aa: CASSLRGRGQETQYF; cdr3_nt: TGTGCCAGCAGCCTCAGGGGGCGAGGCCAAGAGACCCAGTACTTC
v_call: TRBV11-1; d_call: TRBD2; clone_size: many; j_call: TRBJ2-1; cdr3_aa: CASSPTWGGNEQFF; cdr3_nt: TGTGCCAGCAGCCCTACGTGGGGGGGTAATGAGCAGTTCTTC
v_call: TRBV5-1; d_call: -; clone_size: -; j_call: TRBJ2-1; cdr3_aa: CASSLEGFSINEQFF; cdr3_nt: TGCGCCAGCAGCTTGGAGGGGTTCTCGATTAATGAGCAGTTCTTC
v_call: TRBV2; d_call: TRBD1; clone_size: once; j_call: TRBJ1-6; cdr3_aa: CASSEGTGVSPLHF; cdr3_nt: TGTGCCAGCAGCGAGGGGACAGGGGTATCACCCCTCCACTTT
v_call: TRBV11-2; d_call: -; clone_size: -; j_call: TRBJ2-5; cdr3_aa: CASSQDGRETQYF; cdr3_nt: TGTGCCAGCAGCCAGGATGGGCGAGAGACCCAGTACTTC
v_call: TRBV7-2; d_call: TRBD2; clone_size: once; j_call: TRBJ2-3; cdr3_aa: CASSLWASGGVTDTQYF; cdr3_nt: TGTGCCAGCAGCTTATGGGCTAGCGGGGGGGTTACAGATACGCAGTATTTT
v_call: TRBV10-1; d_call: -; clone_size: -; j_call: TRBJ2-3; cdr3_aa: CASKDRKETDTQYF; cdr3_nt: TGCGCCAGCAAAGACAGGAAGGAAACAGATACGCAGTATTTT
v_call: TRBV9; d_call: TRBD1; clone_size: -; j_call: TRBJ1-2; cdr3_aa: CASSGGSAGGYGYTF; cdr3_nt: TGTGCCAGCAGCGGAGGTTCGGCAGGGGGATATGGCTACACCTTC
v_call: TRBV12-3/TRBV12-4; d_call: -; clone_size: -; j_call: TRBJ2-7; cdr3_aa: CASLEGTTTQYF; cdr3_nt: TGTGCCAGCCTGGAGGGGACCACCACCCAGTACTTC
v_call: TRBV28; d_call: -; clone_size: -; j_call: TRBJ2-3; cdr3_aa: CATQGTTDTQYF; cdr3_nt: TGTGCCACCCAGGGGACCACAGATACGCAGTATTTT